The rows below give T cell receptor beta chains drawn from one sample of a study of blood T cell repertoires in COVID-19. Repertoires were generated with immunoSEQ multiplex PCR, while TCRdb's copy carries only in-frame clones and drops some. Of 250,000 to 300,000 clones listed, almost 85% are singletons. The sequenced material came from peripheral blood. The receptors originated from a man in his forties or fifties with active or convalescent COVID-19. Both conserved end residues are part of each CDR3. The D gene is left open where the match is weak. Size tells how often a clone was seen (once, few, many) or the class of an expanded clone, and some rows leave it out.

clone_size | j_call | d_call | v_call | cdr3_nt | cdr3_aa
few | TRBJ2-5 | TRBD2 | TRBV14 | TGTGCCAGCAGCCCCCTAGGAGCGGGGCCAGAGACCCAGTACTTC | CASSPLGAGPETQYF
- | TRBJ2-1 | - | TRBV7-9 | TGTGCCAGCAGCTTCGGGTCCGGGGATTACAATGAGCAGTTCTTC | CASSFGSGDYNEQFF
- | TRBJ2-1 | - | TRBV7-8 | TGTGCCAGCAGCACTGGACAGCACAATGAGCAGTTCTTC | CASSTGQHNEQFF
- | TRBJ1-2 | - | TRBV20-1 | TGCAGTGCAGAGACATCTTGGGGCTACACCTTC | CSAETSWGYTF
- | TRBJ1-6 | - | TRBV13 | TGTGCCAGCATTTTCCACGAGGTGGGTTCACCCCTCCACTTT | CASIFHEVGSPLHF
- | TRBJ1-1 | - | TRBV23-1 | TGCGCCAGCACCCGTCGCAGGGGTAAGAACACTGAAGCTTTCTTT | CASTRRRGKNTEAFF
- | TRBJ1-2 | TRBD1 | TRBV28 | TGTGCCAGCAGTTTAGGGGCACAGGGGCAGACTGGCTACACCTTC | CASSLGAQGQTGYTF
- | TRBJ1-1 | TRBD1 | TRBV18 | TGTGCCAGCTCACCACCTAGTGGGACAGTCAACACTGAAGCTTTCTTT | CASSPPSGTVNTEAFF
- | TRBJ1-2 | TRBD1 | TRBV9 | TGTGCCAGCAGCGTAGAGGGGACAGCCATTAACTATGGCTACACCTTC | CASSVEGTAINYGYTF
- | TRBJ1-2 | - | TRBV5-5 | TGTGCCAGCAGCTTGGACAGATCTAACTATGGCTACACCTTC | CASSLDRSNYGYTF
once | TRBJ1-2 | - | TRBV23-1 | TGCGCCAGCAGTCAACGGGGGGCTGGCTACACCTTC | CASSQRGAGYTF
- | TRBJ1-4 | - | TRBV2 | TGTGCCAGCAGTGAAGAACAGGGAAGTGTCGAAAAACTGTTTTTT | CASSEEQGSVEKLFF
- | TRBJ1-1 | - | TRBV19 | TGTGCCAGTAGTATAGGTACGGTGAACACTGAAGCTTTCTTT | CASSIGTVNTEAFF
- | TRBJ2-5 | - | TRBV7-9 | TGTGCCAGCAGCCGGAGGACAGAACAAGAGACCCAGTACTTC | CASSRRTEQETQYF
- | TRBJ2-7 | TRBD2 | TRBV30 | TGTGCCTGGACGGCTAGCGGGAGTTACTCCTACGAGCAGTACTTC | CAWTASGSYSYEQYF
- | TRBJ1-5 | - | TRBV6-1 | TGTGCCAGCAGTGAAGCGCTTTACCCAGGGAATCAGCCCCAGCATTTT | CASSEALYPGNQPQHF
- | TRBJ2-5 | TRBD1 | TRBV7-6 | TGTGCCAGCAGCTTAGAGGCAGGGGGCGGGGAGACCCAGTACTTC | CASSLEAGGGETQYF
- | TRBJ2-3 | - | TRBV5-4 | TGTGCCAGCAGCGCCACGCTGGCGGGACCACAGTATTTT | CASSATLAGPQYF
- | TRBJ2-7 | TRBD2 | TRBV3-1/TRBV3-2 | TGTGCCAGCAGCCAAGGGAGCGGGAGGGGCCTCGAGCAGTACTTC | CASSQGSGRGLEQYF
- | TRBJ1-1 | - | TRBV7-2 | TGTGCCAGCAGCTTAGGACGGGACTACACTGAAGCTTTCTTT | CASSLGRDYTEAFF
- | TRBJ2-1 | - | TRBV7-3 | TGTGCCAGCAGCTTAAGTAGTACCTACAATGAGCAGTTCTTC | CASSLSSTYNEQFF
- | TRBJ2-7 | - | TRBV30 | TGTGCCTGGAGTGTTCGGTACGAGCAGTACTTC | CAWSVRYEQYF
- | TRBJ1-2 | - | TRBV7-9 | TGTGCCAGCAGCTTAGCAGCTAGCTCCTATGGCTACACCTTC | CASSLAASSYGYTF
- | TRBJ2-1 | TRBD2 | TRBV11-2 | TGTGCCAGCACCGGTTTGGCGGGAGGAAAGCAGTTCTTC | CASTGLAGGKQFF
- | TRBJ1-3 | TRBD1 | TRBV2 | TGTGCCAGCAGTCAGGGGGCTATGAACACCATATATTTT | CASSQGAMNTIYF
- | TRBJ2-2 | TRBD1 | TRBV9 | TGTGCCAGCAGCGTAGGGGGGACAGGACCTCACACCGGGGAGCTGTTTTTT | CASSVGGTGPHTGELFF
- | TRBJ1-2 | - | TRBV27 | TGTGCCAGTCGAATGGTGTACACCCCTAACTATGGCTACACCTTC | CASRMVYTPNYGYTF
- | TRBJ2-1 | TRBD2 | TRBV6-1 | TGTGCCAGCAGTGAAGCGCGGGCTAGCGGAAACAATGAGCAGTTCTTC | CASSEARASGNNEQFF
- | TRBJ1-2 | - | TRBV7-2 | TGTGCCAGCAGCTTACAGGGTCTCTATGGCTACACCTTC | CASSLQGLYGYTF
- | TRBJ1-2 | TRBD1 | TRBV12-3/TRBV12-4 | TGTGCCAGCAGGGGACAGGAATTGAGTGGCTACACCTTC | CASRGQELSGYTF
- | TRBJ1-4 | - | TRBV5-1 | TGCGCCAGCAGCTTAGAGGTGTTAGAAACTAATGAAAAACTGTTTTTT | CASSLEVLETNEKLFF
- | TRBJ1-1 | - | TRBV6-2/TRBV6-3 | TGTGCCAGCAGTTACCCCAACAGGGCCACTGAAGCTTTCTTT | CASSYPNRATEAFF
- | TRBJ2-3 | TRBD2 | TRBV6-6 | TGTGCCAGCAGTTACTCGGGACTAGCGGTCACAGATACGCAGTATTTT | CASSYSGLAVTDTQYF
- | TRBJ2-5 | - | TRBV7-2 | TGTGCCAGCAGCCCCAAGGGGATCCAGTACTTC | CASSPKGIQYF
few | TRBJ1-1 | - | TRBV3-1/TRBV3-2 | TGTGCCAGCAGTGTAAGGGGTCCTAAAGGCACTGAAGCTTTCTTT | CASSVRGPKGTEAFF
- | TRBJ1-2 | - | TRBV19 | TGTGCCACCGGCGGGGCCACGTCCTATGGCTACACCTTC | CATGGATSYGYTF
once | TRBJ1-5 | - | TRBV19 | TGTGCCAGTAGTATATGGGACACCCCCGATCAGCCCCAGCATTTT | CASSIWDTPDQPQHF
- | TRBJ2-5 | - | TRBV11-2 | TGTGCCAGCAGCTTATCATCGGGAGTGGGACAAGAGACCCAGTACTTC | CASSLSSGVGQETQYF
- | TRBJ2-3 | TRBD2 | TRBV28 | TGTGCCAGCAGTTTAGGACTAGCGGGAATTGCAGATACGCAGTATTTT | CASSLGLAGIADTQYF
once | TRBJ1-2 | TRBD1 | TRBV10-3 | TGTGCCATCAGGCCCGGGACAGGGAGTAAGCTAGAGTATGGCTACACCTTC | CAIRPGTGSKLEYGYTF
- | TRBJ2-1 | - | TRBV7-9 | TGTGCCAGCAGCTTACAAACAGTCTCTCGCAATGAGCAGTTCTTC | CASSLQTVSRNEQFF
many | TRBJ1-6 | - | TRBV6-5 | TGTGCCAGCAGTTACTCCGCCCGGGGGGGTTCACCCCTCCACTTT | CASSYSARGGSPLHF
- | TRBJ2-5 | TRBD2 | TRBV6-5 | TGTGCCAGCAGTTCCGGGACTAGCGGTCCTTCAGAGACCCAGTACTTC | CASSSGTSGPSETQYF
once | TRBJ1-2 | TRBD1 | TRBV10-3 | TGTGCCATCAGTATAGGGGACAGCCCTTCTAACTATGGCTACACCTTC | CAISIGDSPSNYGYTF
once | TRBJ1-2 | - | TRBV19 | TGTGCCAGTAGCCCCCTGACAGGCCAGCTAGCTAACTATGGCTACACCTTC | CASSPLTGQLANYGYTF
- | TRBJ2-3 | TRBD2 | TRBV28 | TGTGCCAGCACCCCGGCGGGCGGGAGAGCTCCAGATACGCAGTATTTT | CASTPAGGRAPDTQYF
- | TRBJ2-2 | - | TRBV25-1 | TGTGCCAGCAGTGAATACACGGGCAGGGCGAACACCGGGGAGCTGTTTTTT | CASSEYTGRANTGELFF
- | TRBJ1-5 | - | TRBV18 | TGTGCCAGCTCACCAGGCACGGGACAGCCCCAGCATTTT | CASSPGTGQPQHF
- | TRBJ2-7 | - | TRBV7-8 | TGTGCCAGCAGCTATGGACAGTCGACCGGCTACGAGCAGTACTTC | CASSYGQSTGYEQYF